A single sample is the source of the 3 T cell receptor beta chains below, sequenced in a study of T cells in Graves' hyperthyroidism and ophthalmopathy. Amplified TCR beta CDR3 regions came from RNA transcripts. A first-round RT-PCR of the TCR CDR3 used the HTBI primer set. From the multiplex PCR reads, TCRdb called clonotypes with MiXCR, one entry per CDR3 protein. Of around 370,000 distinct CDR3 sequences listed, around a sixth are singletons. The sequenced sample consisted of blood. These TCRs come from a man aged 18 to 35 with Graves' ophthalmopathy.

The CDR3, as DNA: TGTGCCGCGGGGGCAGCTGACCTCAATCAGCCCCAGCATTTT. This translates into CAAGAADLNQPQHF. The rearrangement joins TRBV15 to TRBJ1-5; maybe TRBD1 (6 bases). CDR1 is LNHNV, CDR2 YYDKDF, per germline (reference sequence). The V and J ends lost 11 bases and 3 bases respectively, with 17 bases between them. The CDR3 has 14 amino acids.

This clonotype was seen repeatedly, ten times or more. This chain joins TRBV6-1 and TRBJ1-3; D unclear. Germline V gives CDR1 MNHNS, CDR2 SASEGT. Between the trimmed V and J ends, which lost 6 bases and 0 bases, there was a span of 9 bases. The CDR3 covers 14 residues. The CDR3 reads CASSGLNSGNTIYF. CDR3 nucleotide sequence: TGTGCCAGCAGCGGATTGAACTCTGGAAACACCATATATTTT.

This clonotype was observed many times. The chain is built from TRBV6-1 and TRBJ2-5; TRBD1 aligns across 9 bases. This CDR3 region has 16 residues. The trim removed 5 bases at V and 3 bases at J, leaving 10 bases unmatched. Per the germline V gene, CDR1 is MNHNS and CDR2 is SASEGT. The CDR3 DNA reads TGTGCCAGCAGTTATAGGGTGGGACAGGGTGAAGAGACCCAGTACTTC. Translation: CASSYRVGQGEETQYF.